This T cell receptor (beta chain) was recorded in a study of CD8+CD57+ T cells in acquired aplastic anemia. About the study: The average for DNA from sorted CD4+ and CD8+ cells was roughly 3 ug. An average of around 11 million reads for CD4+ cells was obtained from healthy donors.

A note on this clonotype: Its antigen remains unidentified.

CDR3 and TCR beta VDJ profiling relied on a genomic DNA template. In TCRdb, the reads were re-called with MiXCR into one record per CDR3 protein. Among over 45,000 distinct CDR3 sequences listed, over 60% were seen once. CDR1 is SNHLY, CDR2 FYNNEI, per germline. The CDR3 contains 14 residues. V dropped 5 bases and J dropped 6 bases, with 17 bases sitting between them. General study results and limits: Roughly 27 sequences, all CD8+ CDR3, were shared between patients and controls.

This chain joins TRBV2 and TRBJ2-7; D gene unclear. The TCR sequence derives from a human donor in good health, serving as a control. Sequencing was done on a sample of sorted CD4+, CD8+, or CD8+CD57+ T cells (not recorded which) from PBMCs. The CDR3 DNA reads TGTGCCAGCAGTTTAAGCCTAGATGTAATCGAGCAGTACTTC. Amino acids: CASSLSLDVIEQYF.